This entry concerns a single T cell receptor beta chain. After thawing and overnight rest, PBMC were stained with GMM-loaded CD1B tetramer, viability dye and anti-CD3 for sorting. CD1B tetramers were loaded with Rhodococcus equi-derived C32 glucose monomycolate. Tetramer-sorted PBMC had been CD14 monocyte-depleted before freezing. TCRdb's table, derived via immunoSEQ multiplex PCR, lists solely in-frame clones and lacks some. The data hold about 58,000 clones, with around 90% observed a single time. The record originates from a study of T cells in tuberculosis. The source material was CD1b-GMM tetramer-negative cells sorted from PBMCs. This sequence was found in an adult woman with latent tuberculosis.

The CDR3 reads CASSPRGLAVYNEQFF. In nucleotides, the CDR3 is TGCGCCAGCAGTCCCCGAGGACTAGCGGTCTACAATGAGCAGTTCTTC. The chain joins TRBV4-3 to TRBJ2-1; 10 positions agree with TRBD2. The CDR3 loop spans 16 amino acids. V dropped 6 bases and J dropped 3; count of bases not matched to a gene: 8. Germline CDR1 reads LGHNA; CDR2 reads YSLEER.